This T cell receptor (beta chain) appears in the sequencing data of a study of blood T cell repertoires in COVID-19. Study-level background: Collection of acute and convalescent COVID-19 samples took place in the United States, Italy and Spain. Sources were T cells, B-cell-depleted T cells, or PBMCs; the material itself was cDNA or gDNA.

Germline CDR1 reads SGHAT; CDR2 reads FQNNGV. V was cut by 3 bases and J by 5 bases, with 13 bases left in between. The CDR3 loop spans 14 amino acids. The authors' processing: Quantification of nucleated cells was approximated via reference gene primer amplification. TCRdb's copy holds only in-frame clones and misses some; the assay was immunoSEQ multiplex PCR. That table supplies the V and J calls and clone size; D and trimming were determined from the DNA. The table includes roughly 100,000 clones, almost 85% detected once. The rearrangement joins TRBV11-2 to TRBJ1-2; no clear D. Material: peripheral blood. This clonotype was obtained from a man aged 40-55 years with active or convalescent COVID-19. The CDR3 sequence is CASSFEALSYGYTF. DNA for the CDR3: TGTGCCAGCAGCTTCGAGGCCCTCTCTTATGGCTACACCTTC. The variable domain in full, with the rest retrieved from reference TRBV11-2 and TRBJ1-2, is EAGVAQSPRYKIIEKRQSVAFWCNPISGHATLYWYQQILGQGPKLLIQFQNNGVVDDSQLPKDRFSAERLKGVDSTLKIQPAKLEDSAVYLCASSFEALSYGYTFGSGTRLTVV.